The rows below give T cell receptor beta chains drawn from one sample of a study of regulatory T cells in long-lasting Graves disease. MiXCR was run by TCRdb on the multiplex PCR reads, yielding one entry per CDR3 protein. Here the sample spans approximately 400,000 distinct CDR3 sequences, about 20% being singletons. Sequencing was performed on peripheral blood mononuclear cells (PBMCs), taken when the disease was refractory, from a patient treated with antithyroid drugs. Source of these receptors: a female donor with Graves disease. CDR3s include the opening cysteine and the closing phenylalanine or tryptophan. Fields, in order: J gene, CDR3 length, D gene, V gene, clone size, CDR3 DNA, CDR3 protein. D genes are given only for firm matches. The listing skips clone size in some rows; elsewhere it reads once, few, many or a size class.

>TRBJ1-2|16|TRBD1|TRBV7-9|many
TGTGCCAGCAGGAGTAGTGGGACAGGAACTAACTATGGCTACACCTTC
CASRSSGTGTNYGYTF
>TRBJ2-7|13|NA|TRBV28|many
TGTGCCAGCAGTCCGGCTAGCCCATACGAGCAGTACTTC
CASSPASPYEQYF
>TRBJ2-7|13|NA|TRBV10-1|many
TGCGCCAGCAGTGAGTCAATGGCAGGCGAGCAGTACTTC
CASSESMAGEQYF
>TRBJ2-1|13|TRBD2|TRBV29-1|NA
TGCAGCGTCACTAGCGGGAGTTACAATGAGCAGTTCTTC
CSVTSGSYNEQFF
>TRBJ1-5|14|NA|TRBV15|NA
TGTGCCACCAGCAGTTGGGGTGGCAATCAGCCCCAGCATTTT
CATSSWGGNQPQHF
>TRBJ1-1|14|NA|TRBV7-9|few
TGTGCCAGCAGCCGGACGGGGACCGGCACTGAAGCTTTCTTT
CASSRTGTGTEAFF
>TRBJ2-7|12|NA|TRBV14|few
TGTGCCAGCAGCCAAGATCGGTTTATTCAGTACTTC
CASSQDRFIQYF
>TRBJ2-2|17|NA|TRBV11-2|many
TGTGCCAGCAGCCGCGACGGACTATCCGCGAACACCGGGGAGCTGTTTTTT
CASSRDGLSANTGELFF
>TRBJ2-2|15|NA|TRBV24-1|NA
TGTGCCACCAGGAGTCGGATGGGAGAAACCGGGGAGCTGTTTTTT
CATRSRMGETGELFF
>TRBJ2-3|16|TRBD1|TRBV4-1|NA
TGCGCCAGCAGCCAAGTAGACAGGGGGGGCACAGATACGCAGTATTTT
CASSQVDRGGTDTQYF
>TRBJ2-6|18|TRBD2|TRBV13|many
TGTGCCAGCAGCTTAATTGGGGGTCTAGCGGCTGGGGCCAACGTCCTGACTTTC
CASSLIGGLAAGANVLTF
>TRBJ2-2|15|NA|TRBV18|few
TGTGCCAGCTCCCCAGCGGAGTCGGTAACCGGGGAGCTGTTTTTT
CASSPAESVTGELFF
>TRBJ2-7|15|NA|TRBV20-1|NA
TGCAGTGCTAGATCGGACTCCCCGTTTACCTACGAGCAGTACTTC
CSARSDSPFTYEQYF
>TRBJ1-2|15|NA|TRBV3-1|many
TGTGCCAGCAGCCAAGGGGTCGGGGCTTTCTATGGCTACACCTTC
CASSQGVGAFYGYTF
>TRBJ1-1|18|TRBD1|TRBV30|once
TGTGCCTGGAGTGTGGACAGGGGGGATTTTCGGACGAACACTGAAGCTTTCTTT
CAWSVDRGDFRTNTEAFF
>TRBJ2-7|14|NA|TRBV7-9|NA
TGTGCCAGCGCGACAGAAGTATTTTCCTACGAGCAGTACTTC
CASATEVFSYEQYF